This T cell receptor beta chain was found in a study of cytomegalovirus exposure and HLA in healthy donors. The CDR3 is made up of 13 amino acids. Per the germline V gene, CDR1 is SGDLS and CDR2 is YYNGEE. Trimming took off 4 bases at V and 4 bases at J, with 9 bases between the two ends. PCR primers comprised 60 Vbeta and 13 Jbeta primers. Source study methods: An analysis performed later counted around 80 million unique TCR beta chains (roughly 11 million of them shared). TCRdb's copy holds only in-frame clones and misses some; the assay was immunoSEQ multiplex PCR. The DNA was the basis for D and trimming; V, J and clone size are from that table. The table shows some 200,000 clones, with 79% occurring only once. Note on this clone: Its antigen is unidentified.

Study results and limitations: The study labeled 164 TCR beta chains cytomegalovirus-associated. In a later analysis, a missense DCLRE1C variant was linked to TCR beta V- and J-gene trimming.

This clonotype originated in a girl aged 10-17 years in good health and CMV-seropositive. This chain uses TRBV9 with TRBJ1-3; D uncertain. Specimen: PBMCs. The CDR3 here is CASSRGDGNTIYF. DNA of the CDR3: TGTGCCAGCAGCCGGGGAGACGGAAACACCATATATTTT.